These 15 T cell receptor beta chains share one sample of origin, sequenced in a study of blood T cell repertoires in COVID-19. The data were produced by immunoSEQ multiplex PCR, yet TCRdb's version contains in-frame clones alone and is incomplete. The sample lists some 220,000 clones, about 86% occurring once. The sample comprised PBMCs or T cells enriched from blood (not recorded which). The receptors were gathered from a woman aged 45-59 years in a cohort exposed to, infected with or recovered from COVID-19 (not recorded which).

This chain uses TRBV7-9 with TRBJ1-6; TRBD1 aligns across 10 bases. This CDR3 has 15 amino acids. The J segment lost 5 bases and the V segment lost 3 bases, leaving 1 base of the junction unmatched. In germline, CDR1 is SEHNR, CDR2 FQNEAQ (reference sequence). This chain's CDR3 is CASSLGQGNNSPLHF. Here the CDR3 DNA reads TGTGCCAGCAGCTTGGGACAGGGGAATAATTCACCCCTCCACTTT.

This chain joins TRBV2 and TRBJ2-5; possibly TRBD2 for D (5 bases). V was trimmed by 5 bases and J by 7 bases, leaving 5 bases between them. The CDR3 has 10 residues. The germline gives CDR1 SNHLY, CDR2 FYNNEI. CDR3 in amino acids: CASSRGTQYF. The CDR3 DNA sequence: TGTGCCAGCAGTCGGGGGACCCAGTACTTC.

The CDR3 here is CASSQESLTVDYGYTF. In DNA form, the CDR3 reads TGCGCCAGCAGCCAAGAATCCTTGACAGTGGACTATGGCTACACCTTC. This chain joins TRBV4-3 and TRBJ1-2, with D possibly being TRBD1 (5 bases). The germline CDR1 and CDR2 sequences are LGHNA and YSLEER. The CDR3 loop spans 16 amino acids. The V end lost 0 bases, the J end lost 3 bases, and 14 bases lay between the germline ends.

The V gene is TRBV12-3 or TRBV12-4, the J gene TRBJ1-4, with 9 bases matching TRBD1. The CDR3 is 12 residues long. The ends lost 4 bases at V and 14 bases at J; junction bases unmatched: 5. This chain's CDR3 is CASSSDRGSLFF. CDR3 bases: TGTGCCAGCAGTTCAGACAGGGGGTCTCTGTTTTTT.

The CDR3 sequence is CASSWGGSPQHF. CDR3 bases: TGTGCCAGCAGCTGGGGAGGCAGTCCCCAGCATTTT. The rearrangement links TRBV5-6 to TRBJ1-5, with unresolved D. V was pared by 3 bases and J by 10 bases, with 11 bases between. CDR1 and CDR2 (germline): SGHDT, YYEEEE. This CDR3 is built from 12 residues.

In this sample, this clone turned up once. CDR3 loop: CASSGGEGDEQFF. CDR3 bases: TGTGCCAGCAGCGGTGGGGAGGGGGACGAGCAGTTCTTC. The chain is built from TRBV9 and TRBJ2-1; D possibly corresponds to TRBD2 (7 bases). The ends were cut back, 3 bases at V and 10 bases at J, with 14 bases in the middle. Germline V gene data show CDR1 as SGDLS and CDR2 as YYNGEE. This CDR3 is 13 amino acids long.

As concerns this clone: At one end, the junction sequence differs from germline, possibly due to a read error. CDR3 sequence (DNA): TGTGCCAGCAGCCAAGATAGGGGACAGGAGCCTCTCAACTTC. This gives the protein CASSQDRGQEPLNF. The chain employs TRBV4-2 and TRBJ2-5, with 8 bases identical to TRBD1. There are 14 residues in the CDR3. CDR1 is LGHNA, CDR2 YNFKEQ, per germline.

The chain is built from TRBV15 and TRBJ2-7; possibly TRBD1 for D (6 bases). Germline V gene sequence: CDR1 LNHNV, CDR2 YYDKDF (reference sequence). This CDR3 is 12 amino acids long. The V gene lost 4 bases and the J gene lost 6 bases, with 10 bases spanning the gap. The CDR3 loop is CATSKTGFEQYF. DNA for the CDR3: TGTGCCACCAGCAAAACAGGGTTCGAGCAGTACTTC.

CDR3 DNA sequence: TGTGCCAGCAGCGCCCGGGACTTTTATGGCTACACCTTC. It is translated as CASSARDFYGYTF. The chain is built from TRBV7-8 and TRBJ1-2, with D possibly matching TRBD1 (5 bases). This CDR3 contains 13 residues. Germline V gene data show CDR1 as SGHVS and CDR2 as FQNEAQ. V lost 5 bases and J lost 5, with 12 bases in between.

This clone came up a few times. As DNA, the CDR3 is TGTGCCAGCATCACGGACCGGCGCGGGGGGGCGGCTGAGCAGTTCTTC. Its translation is CASITDRRGGAAEQFF. The chain recombines TRBV7-2 with TRBJ2-1, with 9 bases identical to TRBD2. CDR3 length equals 16 residues. With V trimmed by 7 bases and J by 9 bases, 16 bases remained unmatched. CDR1 is SGHTA, CDR2 FQGNSA, per germline.

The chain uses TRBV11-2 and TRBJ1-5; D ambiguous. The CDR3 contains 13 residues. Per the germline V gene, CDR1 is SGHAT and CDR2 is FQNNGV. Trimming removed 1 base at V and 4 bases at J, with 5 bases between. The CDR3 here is CASSLGVNQPQHF. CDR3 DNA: TGTGCCAGCAGCTTAGGCGTTAATCAGCCCCAGCATTTT.

The CDR3 sequence is CASGREKNIQYF. CDR3 nucleotides: TGTGCCAGCGGGCGGGAGAAAAACATTCAGTACTTC. The genes are TRBV2 and TRBJ2-4; 7 nucleotides match TRBD2. The trim removed 8 bases at V and 4 bases at J, leaving 2 bases unmatched. This CDR3 spans 12 amino acids. CDR1 and CDR2 from the germline V gene are SNHLY and FYNNEI.

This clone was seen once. CDR3 DNA: TGTGCCAGCAGCCAAATAGAATACACCATATATTTT. Amino acids: CASSQIEYTIYF. The chain employs TRBV3-1 (or the pseudogene TRBV3-2) and TRBJ1-3; D is ambiguous. The germline V and J ends were trimmed by 2 bases and 8 bases, with 7 bases remaining between them. The CDR3 length is 12 residues. Germline lookup yields CDR1 LGHDT and CDR2 YNNKEL (reference sequence).

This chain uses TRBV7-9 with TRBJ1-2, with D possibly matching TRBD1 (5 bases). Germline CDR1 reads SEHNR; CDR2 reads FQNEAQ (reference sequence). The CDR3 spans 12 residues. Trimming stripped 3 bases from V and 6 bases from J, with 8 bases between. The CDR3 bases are TGTGCCAGCAGCTTCGGGACTGATGGCTACACCTTC. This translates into CASSFGTDGYTF.

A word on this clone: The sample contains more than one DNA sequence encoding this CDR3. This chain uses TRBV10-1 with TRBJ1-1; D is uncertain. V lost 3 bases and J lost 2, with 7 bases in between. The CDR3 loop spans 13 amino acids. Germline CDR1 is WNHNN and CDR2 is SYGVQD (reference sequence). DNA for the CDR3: TGCGCCAGCAGTGACGGGGTAAACACTGAAGCTTTCTTT. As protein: CASSDGVNTEAFF.